These 14 T cell receptor beta chains were all obtained from the same sample, sequenced in a study of CD8 T cells in Susac syndrome. Reverse transcription of about 0.5 to 1 ug RNA was carried out with random hexamers. One entry per CDR3 protein results from TCRdb running MiXCR on the immunoSEQ multiplex PCR reads. This table holds about 200,000 distinct CDR3 sequences, around 95% found once. The specimen sequenced was CD4+ T cells from PBMCs. These receptors were collected from a human donor with multiple sclerosis.

This sequence joins TRBV20-1 and TRBJ2-3, with 9 bases lining up with TRBD2. Unmatched junction bases numbered 12, after V lost 5 bases and J lost 0 bases. The CDR3 sequence is 17 residues long. Germline CDR1 is DFQATT and CDR2 is SNEGSKA (reference sequence). CDR3 sequence (DNA): TGCAGTGCTTCCAGGCGGGGGGGAGCCCCTAGCACAGATACGCAGTATTTT. It yields the protein CSASRRGGAPSTDTQYF.

This chain connects TRBV5-1 to TRBJ1-2; D unclear. Germline V CDR1 and CDR2: SGHRS, YFSETQ. V was shortened by 0 bases and J by 4 bases, with 4 bases between the two germline ends. This CDR3 comprises 12 residues. CDR3 coding DNA: TGCGCCAGCAGCTTGGACGTCTATGGCTACACCTTC. This gives the protein CASSLDVYGYTF.

The table lists this clonotype with a count of one. The chain links TRBV3-1 to TRBJ2-2; D gene unclear. CDR3 length: 14 residues. Trimming cost V 1 base and J 0 bases, with 3 bases left between them. From germline, CDR1 is LGHDT and CDR2 YNNKEL (reference sequence). Here the CDR3 reads CASSQAPNTGELFF. Written as DNA, the CDR3 is TGTGCCAGCAGCCAAGCCCCGAACACCGGGGAGCTGTTTTTT.

The chain combines TRBV20-1 with TRBJ1-6, with a weak D call TRBD1 (5 bases). V dropped 0 bases and J dropped 7 bases, with 10 bases sitting between them. CDR3 length: 14 amino acids. Germline loops: CDR1 DFQATT, CDR2 SNEGSKA (reference sequence). CDR3 loop: CSARDGTENSPLHF. CDR3 DNA sequence: TGCAGTGCTAGAGACGGGACGGAGAATTCACCCCTCCACTTT.

The chain combines TRBV7-2 with TRBJ1-1; possibly TRBD1 for D (6 bases). There are 15 residues in the CDR3. Germline V gene lookup returns CDR1 SGHTA and CDR2 FQGNSA. The V and J ends lost 3 bases and 1 base respectively, with 12 bases between them. The CDR3 region is CASSFQQGRNTEAFF. CDR3 coding DNA: TGTGCCAGCAGCTTCCAACAGGGAAGGAACACTGAAGCTTTCTTT.

The V and J genes are TRBV3-1 and TRBJ1-6; 7 bases are a match to TRBD1. Germline CDR1 and CDR2: LGHDT and YNNKEL (reference sequence). This CDR3 contains 16 residues. V was pared by 5 bases and J by 9 bases, with 13 bases of the junction left unmatched. The CDR3 protein is CASSSHPDRSGSPLHF. As DNA, the CDR3 is TGTGCCAGCAGCTCCCACCCGGACAGGAGTGGTTCACCCCTCCACTTT. The whole variable domain, remainder taken from reference TRBV3-1 and TRBJ1-6, is DTAVSQTPKYLVTQMGNDKSIKCEQNLGHDTMYWYKQDSKKFLKIMFSYNNKELIINETVPNRFSPKSPDKAHLNLHINSLELGDSAVYFCASSSHPDRSGSPLHFGNGTRLTVT.

V gene TRBV20-1 combines with J gene TRBJ1-1; D is possibly TRBD1 (6 bases). This CDR3 is built from 11 residues. The germline gives CDR1 DFQATT, CDR2 SNEGSKA (reference sequence). The CDR3 DNA sequence: TGCACCCCGCAGGGGTTCACTGAAGCTTTCTTT. Its protein is CTPQGFTEAFF.

J is TRBJ2-5 and V is TRBV12-3 or TRBV12-4, with 7 bases identical to TRBD1. Losses at the gene ends were 6 bases for V and 0 bases for J; bases not matched to a gene: 7. The CDR3 covers 15 residues. The CDR3 loop is CASRPRTGDQETQYF. The CDR3 bases are TGTGCCAGCAGGCCAAGAACAGGGGACCAAGAGACCCAGTACTTC.

V is TRBV12-3 or TRBV12-4 and J is TRBJ2-7; weak D call: TRBD2 (7 bases). V dropped 2 bases and J dropped 4 bases, with 15 bases sitting between them. This CDR3 spans 15 amino acids. CDR3 protein: CASSLRGATKYEQYF. The CDR3 nucleotides read TGTGCCAGCAGTTTACGGGGGGCGACGAAATACGAGCAGTACTTC.

The J gene is TRBJ1-2, the V gene TRBV13, with D unresolved. Trimming shortened V by 3 bases and J by 5 bases, and 19 bases separated the two germline ends. Germline assignment: CDR1 PRHDT and CDR2 FYEKMQ (reference sequence). CDR3 size: 16 residues. CDR3 in DNA: TGTGCCAGCAGCTTGAAGGGCCGTTTTGAGGGATATGGCTACACCTTC. Amino acids: CASSLKGRFEGYGYTF.

The chain carries TRBV18 and TRBJ1-1; perhaps TRBD1 as D (6 bases). Germline V gives CDR1 KGHSH, CDR2 LQKENI. Trimming removed 5 bases from V and 4 bases from J, with 17 bases in between. This CDR3 has 15 residues. In DNA, the CDR3 is TGTGCCAGCTCAACAGACCGGGACACCCTCACTGAAGCTTTCTTT. This encodes CASSTDRDTLTEAFF.

V usage is TRBV12-3 or TRBV12-4 and J usage is TRBJ2-4, with 7 nucleotides matching TRBD1. V was pared by 5 bases and J by 7 bases, with 11 bases of the junction left unmatched. The CDR3 runs to 15 residues. This chain's CDR3 is CASSRDSASWNIQYF. Here the CDR3 DNA reads TGTGCCAGCAGTCGGGACAGCGCCTCTTGGAACATTCAGTACTTC.

CDR3 in amino acids: CASSLGAGTSTDTQYF. CDR3 nucleotides: TGTGCCAGCAGCTTGGGAGCGGGGACTAGCACAGATACGCAGTATTTT. The chain joins TRBV5-6 to TRBJ2-3; 7 positions match TRBD2. From germline, CDR1 is SGHDT and CDR2 YYEEEE. V shed 0 bases, J shed 0 bases, and the junction held 4 bases outside the gene matches. The CDR3 has 16 amino acids.

The genes are TRBV10-3 and TRBJ2-3, with 9 bases matching TRBD2. With 6 bases clipped from V and 6 bases from J, the junction kept 10 bases outside the gene matches. This CDR3 has 15 amino acids. CDR1 and CDR2 from the germline V gene are ENHRY and SYGVKD. This CDR3 reads CAISALAGGGDTQYF. For the CDR3, the DNA is TGTGCCATCAGCGCACTAGCGGGTGGAGGTGATACGCAGTATTTT.